This record looks at one T cell receptor beta chain sequence and its context. This clonotype showed up many times. The clone's antigen remains unknown. No base quality values were provided; no much bigger clone lies one nucleotide off. These data belong to a study of regulatory T cells in long-lasting Graves disease (dated by TCRdb to the early 2020s). In terms of the full investigation: Persistent Graves' disease was defined as persistently positive TSH receptor autoantibodies together with antithyroid drug treatment for over 5 years. The study was conducted in China and was registered as a clinical trial. Peripheral blood TCR sequencing and RNA sequencing compared persistent Graves' disease patients with newly diagnosed Graves' disease patients. A total of 33 samples underwent TCR sequencing, from about 13 patients with persistent Graves' disease and some 20 patients with newly diagnosed Graves' disease. On average, persistent Graves' disease patients in the clinical cohort had been on antithyroid drugs for about 10 years. The investigation overall reported the following: TRBV28, TRBJ1-2 and TRBJ2-5 were preferentially used in persistent disease, while TRBV20-1 and TRBJ2-1 were favored in newly diagnosed disease. The authors noted that the small sample size was a limitation that may lower accuracy. Compared with newly diagnosed patients, patients with persistent Graves' disease had lower TCR Shannon entropy and fewer highly expanded clones, which suggests clonal expansion. Sequencing and analysis were restricted to the TCR beta chain. Because the primary lesion, thyroid tissue, could not be accessed, the study looked at peripheral blood alone. More public clonotypes were shared among persistent patients (over 2,500) than among newly diagnosed patients (roughly 1,000).

The library was made by multiplex PCR. This sample was sequenced with an Illumina HiSeq 4000. To build TCR beta libraries, CDR3 regions were amplified by Arm-PCR using iRepertoire HTBI primers. Gel purification was performed on PCR products prior to sequencing. Per the source publication's procedure: Gene usage analysis of CDR3 amino acid clonotypes relied on the approximately 62 TRBV and around 13 TRBJ segments identified across samples. COPE and FqMerger were used to merge filtered high-quality paired reads into contigs. BLAST was used to align contigs to IMGT TRBV, TRBD and TRBJ reference genes, with CDR3 defined following IMGT. Highly expanded clones were defined as clonotypes with a frequency above 0.1%. Shannon entropy was used to measure repertoire diversity, and the Gini coefficient was used to measure V-J evenness. Clonotypes shared by more than one individual were considered public. TCRdb took the public reads, trimmed them with fastp at Q25, ran MiXCR for clone calling and kept in-frame beta chains. Each record represents a unique CDR3 protein, reported with the most common genes and DNA among its rows. It is TCRdb's table, rather than the study itself, that gives the V and J calls and clone size. The sample profile shows approximately 380,000 distinct CDR3 sequences; around 20% of them were found once. The top ten clones comprise about 20% of the sample.

The V end loses 1 base and the J end loses 4 bases, and a stretch of 13 bases separates them. CDR1 and CDR2, per the germline V gene (reference sequence), are DFQATT and SNEGSKA. Reading from cysteine to phenylalanine, the CDR3 counts 14 amino acids. Just CDR3 DNA is preserved here, 42 bases in frame from base 1. The time point label, read with the paper, signifies: persistent/refractory GD, antithyroid drugs over 5 years with positive TRAb. For both TCR sequencing and RNA sequencing, RNA was extracted from PBMCs in TRIzol. The diagnosis of Graves' disease followed American Thyroid Association guidelines. Patients were recruited from an endocrinology department in Xi'an, China. From each patient, about 9.7 milliliters of peripheral blood was collected into an EDTA anticoagulant tube. Ficoll Paque Plus density gradient separation was used to isolate PBMCs, and no further T cell sorting was performed. An Agilent 2100 Bioanalyzer and agarose gel were used to assess RNA quality, and a NanoDrop 2000 was used to measure RNA concentration.

This receptor was identified in a female donor with Graves disease. The chain is encoded by TRBV20-1 joined to TRBJ1-1; D gene: possibly TRBD1, on 6 matching bases. The sequencing here drew on peripheral blood mononuclear cells (PBMCs), taken when the disease was refractory, from a patient treated with antithyroid drugs. The DNA is as follows: TGCAGTGCTAGAGGGTGGGGGCCGTTCACTGAAGCTTTCTTT. It encodes CSARGWGPFTEAFF.